This T cell receptor beta chain was documented in a study of circulating CD8 cells and anti-PD-1 response in melanoma. This clonotype is labeled medium-sized (0.01 to 0.1%). Live CD3+CD8+TCRalphabeta+ cells were sorted into four subsets by PD-1 and/or TIGIT. Germline CDR1 reads SGHTA; CDR2 reads FQGNSA. This CDR3 region has 13 residues. V lost 1 base to trimming and J lost 7 bases, with 7 bases between them. Using around 14 ng of total RNA, TCR libraries were made with the QIAseq Immune Repertoire TCR panel. TCRdb independently ran MiXCR on the reads; one entry per CDR3 protein. The sample lists 500 to 600 distinct CDR3 sequences; roughly 7.9% were seen once.

The clonotype originates from a human donor with melanoma. J is TRBJ2-2 and V is TRBV7-2; D gene unclear. The sequencing used CD8+ T cells from PBMCs, collected at baseline or after one month of anti-PD-1 therapy (not recorded which). The CDR3 reads CASSLVGSGELFF. Written as DNA, the CDR3 is TGTGCCAGCAGCTTAGTGGGAAGCGGGGAGCTGTTTTTT.